Described below is a single T cell receptor beta chain sequence and its context. As yet, its antigen is unknown. Methods used by the authors: Junction-only sequences produced by ImmunoSEQ had no quality scores, so filtering differed. Here immunoSEQ multiplex PCR was the method, and the copy in TCRdb shows in-frame clones only, minus some. That table supplies the V and J calls and clone size; D and trimming were determined from the DNA. The data hold 2 million to 2.5 million clones, with 95% observed a single time. The data originate from a study of shared clonotypes between healthy human individuals. Study overall: Each donor contributed plates that comprised three CD4 naive, three CD4 memory, two CD8 naive and one CD8 memory. Study outcomes and limitations: It was only blood that was sampled, and tissue repertoires likely differ.

Germline V gene lookup returns CDR1 SGHVS and CDR2 FNYEAQ. The CDR3 has 13 amino acids. V was pared by 5 bases and J by 3 bases, with 8 bases between. Specimen: naive CD4+ T cells sorted from blood. Sample subset: CD45RA+ positively selected. The chain has TRBV7-6 and TRBJ1-3, with D unclear. The origin of this receptor is a man aged 18 to 29 in good health. The CDR3 loop reads CASSPYGGNTIYF. CDR3 sequence (DNA): TGTGCCAGCAGCCCCTACGGTGGAAACACCATATATTTT.